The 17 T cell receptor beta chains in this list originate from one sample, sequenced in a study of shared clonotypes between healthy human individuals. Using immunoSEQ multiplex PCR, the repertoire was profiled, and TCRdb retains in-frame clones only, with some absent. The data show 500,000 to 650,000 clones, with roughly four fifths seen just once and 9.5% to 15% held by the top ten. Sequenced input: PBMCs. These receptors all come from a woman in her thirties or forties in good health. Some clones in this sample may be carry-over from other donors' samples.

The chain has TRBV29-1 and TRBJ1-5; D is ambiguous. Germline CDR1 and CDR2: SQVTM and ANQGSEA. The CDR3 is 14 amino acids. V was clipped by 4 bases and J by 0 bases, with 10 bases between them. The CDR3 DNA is TGCAGCGTTGTACTGGGCTATAGCAATCAGCCCCAGCATTTT. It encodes CSVVLGYSNQPQHF.

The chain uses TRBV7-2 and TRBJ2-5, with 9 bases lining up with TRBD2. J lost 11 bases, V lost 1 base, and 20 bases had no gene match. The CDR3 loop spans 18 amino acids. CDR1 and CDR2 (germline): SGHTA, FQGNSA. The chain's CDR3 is CASSLVAGERGGWREQYF. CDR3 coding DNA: TGTGCCAGCAGCTTAGTAGCGGGAGAACGAGGGGGTTGGCGGGAGCAGTACTTC.

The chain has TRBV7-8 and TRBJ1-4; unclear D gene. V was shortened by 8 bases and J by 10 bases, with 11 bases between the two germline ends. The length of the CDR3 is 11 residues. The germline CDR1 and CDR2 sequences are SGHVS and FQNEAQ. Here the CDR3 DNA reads TGTGCCAGCCAAGACGGCGGAAAACTGTTTTTT. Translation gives CASQDGGKLFF.

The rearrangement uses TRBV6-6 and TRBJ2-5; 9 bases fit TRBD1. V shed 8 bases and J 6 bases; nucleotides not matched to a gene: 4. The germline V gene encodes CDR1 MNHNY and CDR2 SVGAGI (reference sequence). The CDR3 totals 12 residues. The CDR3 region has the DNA TGTGCCAGCGCACAGGGGGCGAAGACCCAGTACTTC. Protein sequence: CASAQGAKTQYF.

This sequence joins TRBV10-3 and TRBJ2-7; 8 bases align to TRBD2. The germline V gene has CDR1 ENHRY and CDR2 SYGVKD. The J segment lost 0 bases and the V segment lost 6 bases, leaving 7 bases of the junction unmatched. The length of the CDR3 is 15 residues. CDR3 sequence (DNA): TGTGCCATCAGGGATACTAGCGGCAGCTCCTACGAGCAGTACTTC. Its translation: CAIRDTSGSSYEQYF.

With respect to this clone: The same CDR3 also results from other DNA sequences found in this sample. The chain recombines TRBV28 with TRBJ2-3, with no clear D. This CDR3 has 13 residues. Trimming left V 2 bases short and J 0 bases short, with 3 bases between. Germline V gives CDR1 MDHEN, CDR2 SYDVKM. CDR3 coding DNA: TGTGCCAGCAGTTTAGGTAGCACAGATACGCAGTATTTT. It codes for CASSLGSTDTQYF.

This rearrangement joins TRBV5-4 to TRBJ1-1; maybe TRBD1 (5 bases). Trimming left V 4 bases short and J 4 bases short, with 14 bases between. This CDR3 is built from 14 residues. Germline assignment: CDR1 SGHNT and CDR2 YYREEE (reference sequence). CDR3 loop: CASSAQGTATEAFF. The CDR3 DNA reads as TGTGCCAGCAGCGCGCAAGGGACCGCCACTGAAGCTTTCTTT.

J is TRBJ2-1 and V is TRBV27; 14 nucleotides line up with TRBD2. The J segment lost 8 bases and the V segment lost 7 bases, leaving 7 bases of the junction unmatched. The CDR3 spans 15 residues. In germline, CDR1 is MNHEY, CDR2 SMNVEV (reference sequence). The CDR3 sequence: CASKGWGLAGDEQFF. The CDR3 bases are TGTGCCAGCAAGGGTTGGGGACTAGCGGGAGATGAGCAGTTCTTC.

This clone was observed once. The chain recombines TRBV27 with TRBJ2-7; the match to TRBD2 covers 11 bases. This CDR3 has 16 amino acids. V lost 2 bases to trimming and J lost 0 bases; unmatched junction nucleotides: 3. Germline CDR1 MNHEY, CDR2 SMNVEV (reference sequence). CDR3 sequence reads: CASSLASGRFSYEQYF. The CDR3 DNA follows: TGTGCCAGCAGTTTAGCTAGCGGGAGGTTCTCCTACGAGCAGTACTTC.

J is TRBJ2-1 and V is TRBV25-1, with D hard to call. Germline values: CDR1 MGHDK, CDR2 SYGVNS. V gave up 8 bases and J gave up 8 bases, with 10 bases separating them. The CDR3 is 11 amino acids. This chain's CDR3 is CASSLNDEQFF. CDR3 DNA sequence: TGTGCCAGCTCCCTGAACGATGAGCAGTTCTTC.

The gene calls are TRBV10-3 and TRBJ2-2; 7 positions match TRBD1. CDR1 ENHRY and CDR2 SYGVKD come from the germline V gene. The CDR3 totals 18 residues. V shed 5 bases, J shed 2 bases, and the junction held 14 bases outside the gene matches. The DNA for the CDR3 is TGTGCCATCAGTAAGAACACAGGGGCTCCAGATAACACCGGGGAGCTGTTTTTT. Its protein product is CAISKNTGAPDNTGELFF.

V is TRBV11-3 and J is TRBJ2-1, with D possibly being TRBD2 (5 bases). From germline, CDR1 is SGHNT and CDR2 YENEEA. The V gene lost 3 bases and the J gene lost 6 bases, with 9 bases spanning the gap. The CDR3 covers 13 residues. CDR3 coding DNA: TGTGCCAGCAGCTTCCTAGCCGGCAATGAGCAGTTCTTC. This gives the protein CASSFLAGNEQFF.

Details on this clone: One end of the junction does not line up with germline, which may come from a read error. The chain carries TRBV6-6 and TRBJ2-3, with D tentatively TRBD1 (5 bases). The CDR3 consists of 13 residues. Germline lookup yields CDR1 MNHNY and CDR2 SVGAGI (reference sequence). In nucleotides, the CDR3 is TGTGGCAGCAGTAGGACACTGGCAGATACGCAGTATTTT. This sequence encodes CGSSRTLADTQYF.

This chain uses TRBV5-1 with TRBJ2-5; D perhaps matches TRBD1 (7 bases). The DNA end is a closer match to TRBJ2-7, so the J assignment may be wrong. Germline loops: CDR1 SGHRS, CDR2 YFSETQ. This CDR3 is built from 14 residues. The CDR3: CASSLMQGGYEQYF. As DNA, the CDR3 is TGCGCCAGCAGCTTGATGCAGGGGGGTTACGAGCAGTACTTC.

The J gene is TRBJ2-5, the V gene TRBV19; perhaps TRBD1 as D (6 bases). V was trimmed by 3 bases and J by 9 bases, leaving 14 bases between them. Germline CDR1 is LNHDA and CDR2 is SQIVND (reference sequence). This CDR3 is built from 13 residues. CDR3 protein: CASSIGLEGAQYF. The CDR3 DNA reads TGTGCCAGTAGTATTGGGCTCGAGGGGGCCCAGTACTTC.

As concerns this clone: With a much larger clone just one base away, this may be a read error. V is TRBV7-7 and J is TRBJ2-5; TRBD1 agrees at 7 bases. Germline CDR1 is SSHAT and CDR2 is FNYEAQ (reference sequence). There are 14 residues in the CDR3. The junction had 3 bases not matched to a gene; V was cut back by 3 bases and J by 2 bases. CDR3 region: CASSLGDRQETQYF. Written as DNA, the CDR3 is TGTGCCAGCAGCTTGGGGGACAGACAAGAGACCCAGTACTTC.

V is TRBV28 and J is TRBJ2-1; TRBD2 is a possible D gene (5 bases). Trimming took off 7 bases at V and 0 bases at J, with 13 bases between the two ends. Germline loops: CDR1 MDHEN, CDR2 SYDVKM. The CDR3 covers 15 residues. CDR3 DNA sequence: TGTGCCAGCACGGAGGTCGGCCCCTCCTACAATGAGCAGTTCTTC. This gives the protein CASTEVGPSYNEQFF.